The 18 T cell receptor beta chains below were found in one sample sequenced in a study of beta chain features in type 1 diabetes. Sequencing targeted expressed TCRB transcripts, as all isolated RNA had been reverse transcribed. Some clones are missing from TCRdb's copy, which holds only in-frame ones; the method was immunoSEQ multiplex PCR. The sample has about 250,000 clones, 14% seen once. The sequencing input was naive CD4+ T cells from blood. The receptor set was obtained from a woman aged 40 to 50 in good health.

This chain links TRBV7-9 with TRBJ2-7; 9 nucleotides match TRBD1. CDR3 length equals 15 residues. J was trimmed by 5 bases and V by 5 bases; bases with no gene match: 10. From germline, CDR1 is SEHNR and CDR2 FQNEAQ (reference sequence). DNA of the CDR3: TGTGCCAGCAGCCCGAGGGGACAGGGAGTCAACGAGCAGTACTTC. Translation: CASSPRGQGVNEQYF.

Only a few counts were recorded for this clone. The chain links TRBV29-1 to TRBJ1-1, with unresolved D. Germline values: CDR1 SQVTM, CDR2 ANQGSEA. Trimming stripped 1 base from V and 5 bases from J, with 11 bases between. CDR3 size: 13 residues. CDR3 coding DNA: TGCAGCGTTGAAGCCCAGAGGGATACTGAAGCTTTCTTT. It translates to CSVEAQRDTEAFF.

This clone was found a few times. The V and J genes are TRBV6-1 and TRBJ2-1; perhaps TRBD1 as D (6 bases). This CDR3 contains 14 residues. The germline V and J ends were trimmed by 9 bases and 1 base, with 13 bases remaining between them. Germline lookup yields CDR1 MNHNS and CDR2 SASEGT. For the CDR3, the DNA is TGTGCCAGTAACAGGGAAAGGTCCTACAATGAGCAGTTCTTC. Translating gives CASNRERSYNEQFF.

The chain combines TRBV7-2 with TRBJ1-5, with D unclear. This CDR3 is 16 amino acids long. V gave up 1 base and J gave up 4 bases, with 14 bases separating them. Germline V gene sequence: CDR1 SGHTA, CDR2 FQGNSA. CDR3 residues: CASSLGPGGNNQPQHF. Written as DNA, the CDR3 is TGTGCCAGCAGCTTAGGGCCCGGAGGGAATAATCAGCCCCAGCATTTT.

This clone was seen a few times. V gene TRBV15 combines with J gene TRBJ1-1; D gene uncertain. The CDR3 sequence is 13 residues long. Germline V gene sequence: CDR1 LNHNV, CDR2 YYDKDF (reference sequence). V was cut by 1 base and J by 4 bases, with 7 bases left in between. In DNA form, the CDR3 reads TGTGCCACCAGCAGAGTGGCGGGCACTGAAGCTTTCTTT. It encodes CATSRVAGTEAFF.

The J gene is TRBJ1-5, the V gene TRBV19, with D possibly TRBD1 on 5 matching bases. CDR3 length: 14 residues. Between the trimmed V and J ends, which lost 0 bases and 8 bases, there was a span of 11 bases. Germline CDR1 and CDR2: LNHDA and SQIVND (reference sequence). CDR3 region: CASSIEEGQEPQHF. CDR3 nucleotides: TGTGCCAGTAGTATAGAGGAGGGGCAGGAGCCCCAGCATTTT.

This clone was observed a handful of times. The rearrangement uses TRBV29-1 and TRBJ1-3; no reliable D call. The CDR3 has 15 amino acids. Germline values: CDR1 SQVTM, CDR2 ANQGSEA. The ends were cut back, 4 bases at V and 0 bases at J, with 13 bases in the middle. CDR3 DNA sequence: TGCAGCGTTGGGTCTGTGGCAGTCTCTGGAAACACCATATATTTT. Translating it yields CSVGSVAVSGNTIYF.

The CDR3 loop reads CASTFGQAYGYTF. In nucleotides, the CDR3 is TGTGCCAGTACCTTCGGACAGGCCTATGGCTACACCTTC. The chain employs TRBV19 and TRBJ1-2; 7 bases match TRBD1. The trim removed 7 bases at V and 4 bases at J, leaving 6 bases unmatched. Germline V gene data show CDR1 as LNHDA and CDR2 as SQIVND (reference sequence). The CDR3 contains 13 residues. The full variable domain, with the rest looked up from reference TRBV19 and TRBJ1-2, is DGGITQSPKYLFRKEGQNVTLSCEQNLNHDAMYWYRQDPGQGLRLIYYSQIVNDFQKGDIAEGYSVSREKKESFPLTVTSAQKNPTAFYLCASTFGQAYGYTFGSGTRLTVV.

This clone was counted only a few times. The gene calls are TRBV5-1 and TRBJ2-7; D might be TRBD1 (5 bases). CDR1 is SGHRS and CDR2 is YFSETQ in the germline V gene. Trimming shortened V by 0 bases and J by 4 bases, and 11 bases separated the two germline ends. The CDR3 length is 14 residues. The chain's CDR3 is CASSLGGARYEQYF. In DNA form, the CDR3 reads TGCGCCAGCAGCTTGGGTGGGGCGCGATACGAGCAGTACTTC.

This sequence joins TRBV15 and TRBJ2-7; 9 bases align to TRBD1. Per the germline V gene, CDR1 is LNHNV and CDR2 is YYDKDF (reference sequence). J was trimmed by 1 base and V by 4 bases; bases with no gene match: 2. This CDR3 is built from 14 residues. CDR3 DNA: TGTGCCACCAGCAAGGACAGGGGATCCTACGAGCAGTACTTC. Translated, it gives CATSKDRGSYEQYF.

This clone was counted a few times. The V call is TRBV4-1, the J call TRBJ2-3, with 10 bases identical to TRBD1. The germline V gene has CDR1 MGHRA and CDR2 YSYEKL. This CDR3 comprises 15 residues. J lost 2 bases, V lost 4 bases, and 3 bases had no gene match. The CDR3 DNA sequence: TGCGCCAGCAGCCTTGGACAGGGGGACACAGATACGCAGTATTTT. This encodes CASSLGQGDTDTQYF.

This clone occurred a few times. This chain links TRBV4-1 with TRBJ1-1, with D maybe TRBD1 (5 bases). Trimming took 9 bases from V and 0 from J, leaving 17 bases between them. The CDR3 spans 15 residues. CDR1 and CDR2 (germline): MGHRA, YSYEKL. The DNA for the CDR3 is TGCGCCAGTTCCCAAGCGCAGGGCCTGAACACTGAAGCTTTCTTT. Protein product: CASSQAQGLNTEAFF.

The V and J genes are TRBV18 and TRBJ1-5; 8 bases match TRBD1. CDR3 length: 18 amino acids. Trimming removed 0 bases from V and 8 bases from J; junction bases left unmatched: 15. CDR1 and CDR2 (germline): KGHSH, LQKENI. The CDR3, as DNA: TGTGCCAGCTCACCACCTGAGGGGGGAACAGGGGGAAAGAAGCCCCAGCATTTT. Translation gives CASSPPEGGTGGKKPQHF.

This clone was observed a handful of times. The same CDR3 is also encoded by other DNA sequences in this sample. V usage is TRBV2 and J usage is TRBJ1-5; weak D call: TRBD1 (6 bases). The CDR3 extends over 19 amino acids. V was trimmed by 8 bases and J by 0 bases, leaving 26 bases between them. Per the germline V gene, CDR1 is SNHLY and CDR2 is FYNNEI. CDR3 DNA sequence: TGTGCCAGCGCCGGGGGGATCCGGGACACTATCAATAGCAATCAGCCCCAGCATTTT. This translates into CASAGGIRDTINSNQPQHF.

V gene TRBV7-9 combines with J gene TRBJ2-5; a possible D gene is TRBD2 (5 bases). The CDR3 consists of 15 residues. Between the trimmed V and J ends, which lost 1 base and 5 bases, there was a span of 14 bases. Germline values: CDR1 SEHNR, CDR2 FQNEAQ (reference sequence). CDR3 sequence reads: CASSLGTRVGETQYF. The CDR3 nucleotides read TGTGCCAGCAGCTTAGGGACGCGGGTCGGGGAGACCCAGTACTTC.

This clone was seen more than once but under ten times. The CDR3 reads CASSLQEGFPNEQFF. The CDR3 nucleotides read TGTGCCAGCAGCTTACAAGAGGGTTTTCCCAATGAGCAGTTCTTC. V usage is TRBV11-2 and J usage is TRBJ2-1; D is perhaps TRBD2 (5 bases). The CDR3 is 15 residues long. CDR1 is SGHAT, CDR2 FQNNGV, per germline. Trimming pared 2 bases from V and 6 bases from J, leaving 14 bases between.

A few counts support this clone. V and J are TRBV7-9 and TRBJ2-7; 8 positions match TRBD2. Germline V CDR1 and CDR2: SEHNR, FQNEAQ (reference sequence). This CDR3 comprises 18 residues. V shed 5 bases, J shed 0 bases, and the junction held 15 bases outside the gene matches. The CDR3 sequence: CASSPRGGPQHPSYEQYF. The CDR3 region has the DNA TGTGCCAGCAGCCCACGGGGGGGGCCGCAGCACCCCTCCTACGAGCAGTACTTC. The whole variable domain, filled in from reference TRBV7-9 and TRBJ2-7, reads DTGVSQNPRHKITKRGQNVTFRCDPISEHNRLYWYRQTLGQGPEFLTYFQNEAQLEKSRLLSDRFSAERPKGSFSTLEIQRTEQGDSAMYLCASSPRGGPQHPSYEQYFGPGTRLTVT.

This rearrangement joins TRBV18 to TRBJ2-1; 7 bases fit TRBD2. The germline V gene encodes CDR1 KGHSH and CDR2 LQKENI. This CDR3 contains 15 residues. V dropped 3 bases and J dropped 2; count of bases not matched to a gene: 4. CDR3 protein: CASSPLGGAYNEQFF. CDR3 DNA sequence: TGTGCCAGCTCACCCCTGGGGGGGGCCTACAATGAGCAGTTCTTC.